This passage covers 13 T cell receptor beta chains from one sample sequenced in a study of blood T cell repertoires in COVID-19. Sequencing was performed with immunoSEQ multiplex PCR; in TCRdb, only in-frame clones are kept and a portion is missing. The table lists about 140,000 clones, more than 60% of them singletons. The sequenced sample consisted of peripheral blood. Receptor source: a middle-aged man with acute or convalescent COVID-19.

This chain connects TRBV7-7 to TRBJ2-5, with D tentatively TRBD2 (5 bases). This CDR3 region has 15 residues. Germline V CDR1 and CDR2: SSHAT, FNYEAQ (reference sequence). V was cut by 1 base and J by 2 bases, with 11 bases left in between. Written as DNA, the CDR3 is TGTGCCAGCAGCTTAGAGAGCAGCGGTCAAGAGACCCAGTACTTC. Protein sequence: CASSLESSGQETQYF.

This chain joins TRBV28 and TRBJ2-3; 7 bases are a match to TRBD1. The germline V gene has CDR1 MDHEN and CDR2 SYDVKM. The CDR3 contains 15 residues. V dropped 4 bases and J dropped 3; count of bases not matched to a gene: 7. In DNA form, the CDR3 reads TGTGCCAGCAGTTCCCCGGGACAGACGACAGATACGCAGTATTTT. Protein sequence: CASSSPGQTTDTQYF.

This rearrangement joins TRBV19 to TRBJ2-3, with D perhaps matching TRBD2 (5 bases). V was shortened by 1 base and J by 6 bases, with 8 bases between the two germline ends. The CDR3 totals 13 residues. Germline V gene sequence: CDR1 LNHDA, CDR2 SQIVND (reference sequence). The CDR3, as DNA: TGTGCCAGTAGTATAGGAAGGGAGGATACGCAGTATTTT. Its translation: CASSIGREDTQYF. The full variable domain, in which reference TRBV19 and TRBJ2-3 provide the parts outside the CDR3, is DGGITQSPKYLFRKEGQNVTLSCEQNLNHDAMYWYRQDPGQGLRLIYYSQIVNDFQKGDIAEGYSVSREKKESFPLTVTSAQKNPTAFYLCASSIGREDTQYFGPGTRLTVL.

The chain is built from TRBV6-5 and TRBJ1-2; a possible D gene is TRBD1 (6 bases). The CDR3 length is 13 residues. Germline CDR1 and CDR2: MNHEY and SVGAGI. Trimming removed 4 bases at V and 4 bases at J, with 10 bases between. CDR3 in amino acids: CASSLGQLYGYTF. DNA for the CDR3: TGTGCCAGCAGTTTAGGACAGCTCTATGGCTACACCTTC.

This clone was counted a single time. This chain connects TRBV6-5 to TRBJ2-1; D is possibly TRBD1 (6 bases). The CDR3 is 13 residues long. The germline V gene encodes CDR1 MNHEY and CDR2 SVGAGI. V was shortened by 6 bases and J by 6 bases, with 12 bases between the two germline ends. The CDR3 nucleotides are TGTGCCAGCAGCCCCGGGACAAGCAATGAGCAGTTCTTC. This gives the protein CASSPGTSNEQFF.

The V call is TRBV29-1, the J call TRBJ2-2; 11 positions agree with TRBD2. V trimming: 4 bases; J trimming: 2 bases; junction bases outside the gene matches: 3. The CDR3 extends over 15 amino acids. CDR1 and CDR2 from the germline V gene are SQVTM and ANQGSEA. CDR3 loop: CSVVAGGFNTGELFF. For the CDR3, the DNA is TGCAGCGTTGTAGCGGGGGGGTTTAACACCGGGGAGCTGTTTTTT.

J is TRBJ1-5 and V is TRBV24-1, with 7 bases aligning to TRBD1. V was clipped by 3 bases and J by 5 bases; unmatched bases: 3. Germline loops: CDR1 KGHDR, CDR2 SFDVKD. This CDR3 is 14 amino acids long. This CDR3 reads CATSDATGYQPQHF. The CDR3 DNA follows: TGTGCCACCAGTGATGCGACAGGGTATCAGCCCCAGCATTTT.

This sequence joins TRBV4-1 and TRBJ1-2; possibly TRBD1 for D (5 bases). The CDR3 covers 14 residues. Trimming removed 4 bases at V and 4 bases at J, with 13 bases between. CDR1 and CDR2 from the germline V gene are MGHRA and YSYEKL. DNA for the CDR3: TGCGCCAGCAGCCCCGGGACTGCTCTCTATGGCTACACCTTC. Encoded protein: CASSPGTALYGYTF.

V and J are TRBV4-2 and TRBJ1-2; TRBD1 matches at 9 bases. The CDR3 runs 17 residues. From germline, CDR1 is LGHNA and CDR2 YNFKEQ. V gave up 4 bases and J gave up 4 bases; unmatched junction bases: 13. The CDR3 region is CASSPETGTGLLYGYTF. CDR3 in DNA: TGTGCCAGCAGCCCTGAAACCGGGACAGGGCTTCTCTATGGCTACACCTTC.

V gene TRBV3-1 (or the pseudogene TRBV3-2) combines with J gene TRBJ2-3; the match to TRBD2 covers 10 bases. The trim removed 1 base at V and 13 bases at J, leaving 11 bases unmatched. Germline-derived CDR1 and CDR2 are LGHDT and YNNKEL (reference sequence). This CDR3 comprises 15 residues. The CDR3, as DNA: TGTGCCAGCAGCCAAGTAGGGGCTAGCGGGGGCAGGGAGTATTTT. This gives the protein CASSQVGASGGREYF.

This clone has just a few counts. V gene TRBV19 combines with J gene TRBJ1-5; D may be TRBD1 (5 bases). Trimming left V 3 bases short and J 4 bases short, with 16 bases between. Germline V CDR1 and CDR2: LNHDA, SQIVND (reference sequence). CDR3 length: 16 amino acids. The CDR3 loop is CASSMERQSQNQPQHF. The CDR3, as DNA: TGTGCCAGTAGTATGGAACGACAGTCCCAGAATCAGCCCCAGCATTTT.

The rearrangement links TRBV15 to TRBJ1-3, with 7 nucleotides matching TRBD1. This CDR3 comprises 13 residues. V shed 7 bases, J shed 3 bases, and the junction held 3 bases outside the gene matches. Germline assignment: CDR1 LNHNV and CDR2 YYDKDF (reference sequence). As DNA, the CDR3 is TGTGCCACCAACAGGGGAGATGGAAACACCATATATTTT. Protein sequence: CATNRGDGNTIYF. Full variable domain (outside the CDR3, taken from reference TRBV15 and TRBJ1-3): DAMVIQNPRYQVTQFGKPVTLSCSQTLNHNVMYWYQQKSSQAPKLLFHYYDKDFNNEADTPDNFQSRRPNTSFCFLDIRSPGLGDTAMYLCATNRGDGNTIYFGEGSWLTVV.

The chain uses TRBV29-1 and TRBJ1-1; D remains unclear. V lost 7 bases, J lost 6 bases, and 18 bases lay in between. Germline-derived CDR1 and CDR2 are SQVTM and ANQGSEA. The CDR3 is made up of 13 amino acids. Here the CDR3 DNA reads TGCAGCGGCCGCCCCCTCTTGAGGCCTGAAGCTTTCTTT. Translated, it gives CSGRPLLRPEAFF.